The 28 T cell receptor beta chains listed next were all sequenced from one sample in a study of blood T cell repertoires in COVID-19. Repertoires were generated with immunoSEQ multiplex PCR, while TCRdb's copy carries only in-frame clones and drops some. The data contain around 200,000 clones, around nine tenths of them singletons. The sample was peripheral blood. These TCRs come from a man aged 55 to 70 who had recovered from COVID-19.

This clone was seen a single time. The chain links TRBV12-3 or TRBV12-4 to TRBJ2-7; D may be TRBD2 (7 bases). This CDR3 spans 13 amino acids. Trimming shortened V by 3 bases and J by 6 bases, and 12 bases separated the two germline ends. The CDR3: CASSFAGAGEQYF. The CDR3 nucleotides read TGTGCCAGCAGTTTCGCGGGGGCAGGCGAGCAGTACTTC.

J is TRBJ2-7 and V is TRBV11-2; D is unclear. The CDR3 spans 13 residues. Germline loops: CDR1 SGHAT, CDR2 FQNNGV. Trimming left V 5 bases short and J 6 bases short, with 14 bases between. CDR3 protein: CASSQVSSGEQYF. CDR3 nucleotides: TGTGCCAGCAGCCAAGTCAGCTCGGGCGAGCAGTACTTC. The full variable domain, in which reference TRBV11-2 and TRBJ2-7 provide the parts outside the CDR3, is EAGVAQSPRYKIIEKRQSVAFWCNPISGHATLYWYQQILGQGPKLLIQFQNNGVVDDSQLPKDRFSAERLKGVDSTLKIQPAKLEDSAVYLCASSQVSSGEQYFGPGTRLTVT.

The chain couples TRBV6-5 to TRBJ2-3; 12 bases line up with TRBD2. CDR3 size: 15 residues. V was pared by 6 bases and J by 4 bases, with 5 bases of the junction left unmatched. Germline CDR1 is MNHEY and CDR2 is SVGAGI. The CDR3 spells CASRTSGRGADTQYF. CDR3 DNA: TGTGCCAGCAGGACTAGCGGGAGAGGGGCAGATACGCAGTATTTT.

This clone was seen a single time. This rearrangement joins TRBV6-5 to TRBJ2-7, with TRBD1 identical over 7 bases. J was trimmed by 1 base and V by 7 bases; bases with no gene match: 10. Germline lookup yields CDR1 MNHEY and CDR2 SVGAGI. This CDR3 is built from 15 residues. The CDR3 protein is CASMVGGALSYEQYF. In DNA, the CDR3 is TGTGCCAGCATGGTAGGGGGCGCGTTGTCCTACGAGCAGTACTTC.

This chain links TRBV5-1 with TRBJ2-5; weak D call: TRBD1 (5 bases). Per the germline V gene, CDR1 is SGHRS and CDR2 is YFSETQ. The V end was cut by 3 bases, the J end by 2 bases, with 11 bases between. The CDR3 is made up of 14 amino acids. CDR3 nucleotides: TGCGCCAGCAGCTCGCGACAGATGCAAGAGACCCAGTACTTC. Its translation is CASSSRQMQETQYF. The variable domain in full, with the rest retrieved from reference TRBV5-1 and TRBJ2-5, is KAGVTQTPRYLIKTRGQQVTLSCSPISGHRSVSWYQQTPGQGLQFLFEYFSETQRNKGNFPGRFSGRQFSNSRSEMNVSTLELGDSALYLCASSSRQMQETQYFGPGTRLLVL.

The chain is built from TRBV25-1 and TRBJ1-4; tentative D call: TRBD1 (5 bases). V was shortened by 5 bases and J by 5 bases, with 15 bases between the two germline ends. The CDR3 sequence is 15 residues long. Germline V lookup: CDR1 MGHDK, CDR2 SYGVNS. The CDR3 nucleotides read TGTGCCAGCAGTCTCCCCGACAGATTAAATGAAAAACTGTTTTTT. As protein: CASSLPDRLNEKLFF.

The gene calls are TRBV20-1 and TRBJ2-1, with 9 bases identical to TRBD2. The CDR3 has 11 residues. Germline CDR1 reads DFQATT; CDR2 reads SNEGSKA (reference sequence). V lost 1 base and J lost 13; bases outside the gene matches: 2. This chain's CDR3 is CSARAGTSQFF. The CDR3 region has the DNA TGCAGTGCTAGAGCCGGGACTAGCCAGTTCTTC.

V and J are TRBV7-9 and TRBJ1-6; no clear D. The CDR3 length is 13 residues. The V end was cut by 3 bases, the J end by 8 bases, with 8 bases between. The germline V gene encodes CDR1 SEHNR and CDR2 FQNEAQ (reference sequence). CDR3 sequence: CASSFSVDSPLHF. The CDR3 DNA reads TGTGCCAGCAGCTTTAGTGTTGATTCACCCCTCCACTTT.

The V gene is TRBV5-1, the J gene TRBJ2-5; 9 nucleotides match TRBD2. Losses at the gene ends were 3 bases for V and 3 bases for J; bases not matched to a gene: 6. The CDR3 is 15 amino acids. Germline values: CDR1 SGHRS, CDR2 YFSETQ. The CDR3 spells CASSSAGTSKETQYF. The CDR3 DNA sequence: TGCGCCAGCAGCTCCGCCGGGACTAGCAAAGAGACCCAGTACTTC.

The J gene is TRBJ2-1, the V gene TRBV6-1, with 13 bases aligning to TRBD2. Unmatched junction bases numbered 11, after V lost 4 bases and J lost 5 bases. The CDR3 is 18 amino acids. From germline, CDR1 is MNHNS and CDR2 SASEGT. This CDR3 is CASSVLTGTSGMHNEQFF. CDR3 DNA sequence: TGTGCCAGCAGTGTCCTCACCGGGACTAGCGGGATGCACAATGAGCAGTTCTTC.

The chain has TRBV19 and TRBJ1-1, with a weak D call TRBD1 (6 bases). The CDR3 contains 14 residues. In germline, CDR1 is LNHDA, CDR2 SQIVND (reference sequence). The V end was cut by 5 bases, the J end by 5 bases, with 15 bases between. CDR3 in DNA: TGTGCCAGTAGTGTACAGGGTTCGTGGACTGAAGCTTTCTTT. Translated, it gives CASSVQGSWTEAFF.

The J gene is TRBJ2-7, the V gene TRBV12-5; tentative D call: TRBD2 (6 bases). CDR1 LGHNT and CDR2 FRNRAP come from the germline V gene. V was clipped by 2 bases and J by 1 base, with 27 bases between them. The CDR3 runs to 20 residues. The CDR3 DNA reads TGTGCTAGTGGTTTGACAACGAGGGGAGGTAGGGCCCGTTCTTCCTACGAGCAGTACTTC. Residues: CASGLTTRGGRARSSYEQYF.

The chain carries TRBV6-4 and TRBJ1-1; no clear D gene. V was pared by 5 bases and J by 4 bases, with 11 bases between. The CDR3 runs 13 residues. In germline, CDR1 is MRHNA, CDR2 SNTAGT. CDR3 DNA sequence: TGTGCCAGCAGTCAAATCGAGGGCACTGAAGCTTTCTTT. Its translation: CASSQIEGTEAFF.

The V gene is TRBV7-8, the J gene TRBJ2-1, with 8 bases matching TRBD2. Losses at the gene ends were 1 base for V and 7 bases for J; bases not matched to a gene: 3. Germline V lookup: CDR1 SGHVS, CDR2 FQNEAQ. The length of the CDR3 is 14 residues. The CDR3 sequence: CASSLGGTRNEQFF. CDR3 sequence (DNA): TGTGCCAGCAGCTTAGGAGGGACTAGGAATGAGCAGTTCTTC.

The chain combines TRBV29-1 with TRBJ2-7, with D maybe TRBD1 (6 bases). The germline gives CDR1 SQVTM, CDR2 ANQGSEA. Trimming shortened V by 6 bases and J by 3 bases, and 15 bases separated the two germline ends. CDR3 length: 13 amino acids. DNA of the CDR3: TGCAGCGTCGCGGACAGAGGATTCTACGAGCAGTACTTC. Translation gives CSVADRGFYEQYF.

The chain carries TRBV5-4 and TRBJ1-6; a weak D match, TRBD1 (6 bases). The CDR3 consists of 14 residues. CDR1 SGHNT and CDR2 YYREEE come from the germline V gene (reference sequence). V lost 10 bases and J lost 7, with 18 bases in between. CDR3 residues: CAARGGAENSPLHF. The CDR3 DNA follows: TGTGCCGCAAGGGGGGGTGCGGAAAATTCACCCCTCCACTTT.

The chain is built from TRBV7-9 and TRBJ2-2; TRBD1 agrees at 9 bases. Germline V gene sequence: CDR1 SEHNR, CDR2 FQNEAQ (reference sequence). The CDR3 covers 17 residues. The V segment lost 0 bases and the J segment 3 bases; nucleotides outside the gene matches: 5. The CDR3 DNA reads TGTGCCAGCAGCTTAGCGCCGGGACAGGGAGACACCGGGGAGCTGTTTTTT. It translates to CASSLAPGQGDTGELFF.

This chain uses TRBV3-1 (or the pseudogene TRBV3-2) with TRBJ1-1, with a possible D match to TRBD1 (5 bases). The CDR3 is 15 residues long. V was trimmed by 1 base and J by 1 base, leaving 10 bases between them. Germline V lookup: CDR1 LGHDT, CDR2 YNNKEL (reference sequence). CDR3 in DNA: TGTGCCAGCAGCCAAGGGCACAGGTGGAACACTGAAGCTTTCTTT. This codes for CASSQGHRWNTEAFF.

This rearrangement joins TRBV14 to TRBJ2-1; the match to TRBD2 covers 7 bases. The CDR3 has 16 residues. J gave up 3 bases and V 4 bases, and 9 bases lay outside the gene matches. Per germline, CDR1 SGHDN and CDR2 FVKESK. CDR3 protein: CASSPLPSGVYNEQFF. In DNA form, the CDR3 reads TGTGCCAGCAGCCCCCTTCCCAGCGGGGTCTACAATGAGCAGTTCTTC.

The chain links TRBV7-6 to TRBJ1-1, with D perhaps TRBD1 (5 bases). CDR3 length: 16 residues. Germline V lookup: CDR1 SGHVS, CDR2 FNYEAQ. The V end was cut by 0 bases, the J end by 3 bases, with 14 bases between. In nucleotides, the CDR3 is TGTGCCAGCAGCTTAGCGGGGGGAGGGTCCGACACTGAAGCTTTCTTT. Translated: CASSLAGGGSDTEAFF.

The V call is TRBV6-4, the J call TRBJ2-6; TRBD1 matches 12 bases. Germline-derived CDR1 and CDR2 are MRHNA and SNTAGT. Trimming cost V 0 bases and J 0 bases; bases outside gene matches: 3. The CDR3 contains 19 residues. Written as DNA, the CDR3 is TGTGCCAGCAGTGACTCGGGGACAGGGGGCCTCTCTGGGGCCAACGTCCTGACTTTC. Residues: CASSDSGTGGLSGANVLTF.

For this clone: The CDR3 ends on some other residue instead of the conserved phenylalanine or tryptophan, so this is likely a read error. No DNA is shown, since the ends of the CDR3 on it are uncertain; the CDR3 is the one TCRdb lists. The gene calls are TRBV5-8 and TRBJ1-1; the table's D gene call, TRBD1, was not cross checked with the DNA. CDR1 and CDR2 (germline): SGHTS, YDEGEE. The CDR3 is 9 residues long, counting both termini. The CDR3 here is CASSLGRTS.

J is TRBJ2-7 and V is TRBV12-3 or TRBV12-4; 8 nucleotides match TRBD2. The CDR3 contains 13 residues. V was pared by 6 bases and J by 2 bases, with 3 bases of the junction left unmatched. This CDR3 is CASSPGGAYEQYF. Written as DNA, the CDR3 is TGTGCCAGCAGCCCCGGGGGGGCCTACGAGCAGTACTTC.

There are a few counts of this clone. The J gene is TRBJ1-5, the V gene TRBV15; a possible D gene is TRBD1 (5 bases). V lost 1 base and J lost 7, with 8 bases in between. The CDR3 runs to 13 residues. Germline CDR1 LNHNV, CDR2 YYDKDF (reference sequence). CDR3 coding DNA: TGTGCCACCAGCAGAGGGGGCATGCAGCCCCAGCATTTT. Translation gives CATSRGGMQPQHF.

V gene TRBV2 combines with J gene TRBJ1-2; D not resolved. Germline lookup yields CDR1 SNHLY and CDR2 FYNNEI. This CDR3 is built from 12 residues. The V end was cut by 8 bases, the J end by 4 bases, with 11 bases between. The CDR3 reads CASLMSGYGYTF. CDR3 nucleotides: TGTGCCAGCCTGATGTCGGGCTATGGCTACACCTTC.

This clone was picked up one time. The rearrangement links TRBV5-8 to TRBJ1-3; D remains unclear. The length of the CDR3 is 15 residues. Per germline, CDR1 SGHTS and CDR2 YDEGEE. Trimming removed 0 bases from V and 1 base from J, with 8 bases in between. CDR3 bases: TGTGCCAGCAGCTTGGTGGGCAGGTCTGGAAACACCATATATTTT. This translates into CASSLVGRSGNTIYF.

The chain couples TRBV6-5 to TRBJ2-7; 11 nucleotides line up with TRBD1. This CDR3 comprises 14 residues. Germline CDR1 and CDR2: MNHEY and SVGAGI. The V segment lost 7 bases and the J segment 6 bases; nucleotides outside the gene matches: 8. The CDR3 bases are TGTGCCAGCACCGATCGGACAGGGGGCTCCGAGCAGTACTTC. Residues: CASTDRTGGSEQYF.

V gene TRBV6-4 combines with J gene TRBJ2-1; D is perhaps TRBD1 (5 bases). The length of the CDR3 is 16 residues. The V and J ends lost 5 bases and 8 bases respectively, with 22 bases between them. Per germline, CDR1 MRHNA and CDR2 SNTAGT. CDR3 loop: CASSLRGGFLNDEQFF. The CDR3 DNA is TGTGCCAGCAGTCTAAGGGGCGGCTTCTTGAACGATGAGCAGTTCTTC.